A single sample gave rise to the 5 T cell receptor beta chains below, sequenced in a study of beta chain features in type 1 diabetes. TCRB transcripts that were expressed got sequenced, as all of the isolated RNA had been reverse transcribed. Some clones are missing from TCRdb's copy, which holds only in-frame ones; the method was immunoSEQ multiplex PCR. This table has around 340,000 clones, 6.5% to 10% appearing once. The material sequenced was central memory CD4+ T cells from blood. These receptors originate from a young woman in good health.

The sample holds a few counts of this clone. The same CDR3 can be traced to other DNA sequences in this sample. The chain is built from TRBV5-1 and TRBJ2-5, with D perhaps matching TRBD1 (5 bases). V was cut by 0 bases and J by 1 base, with 10 bases left in between. CDR3 length equals 15 residues. In germline, CDR1 is SGHRS, CDR2 YFSETQ. The CDR3: CASSLAPGIQETQYF. DNA of the CDR3: TGCGCCAGCAGCTTGGCCCCAGGGATCCAAGAGACCCAGTACTTC.

This clone was seen at least ten times. The chain links TRBV11-3 to TRBJ2-1; 8 nucleotides match TRBD1. Germline trimming cut 2 bases from V and 5 bases from J; bases unmatched to any gene: 5. CDR1 is SGHNT, CDR2 YENEEA, per germline. The CDR3 totals 15 residues. The CDR3 DNA is TGTGCCAGCAGCTTATCCGGGACAGGTCACAATGAGCAGTTCTTC. This sequence encodes CASSLSGTGHNEQFF.

This clone was seen repeatedly, ten times or more. The genes are TRBV7-2 and TRBJ2-1; 9 nucleotides match TRBD2. Trimming at V came to 3 bases and at J to 2 bases, leaving 5 bases not matched to a gene. This CDR3 comprises 16 residues. Germline assignment: CDR1 SGHTA and CDR2 FQGNSA. Here the CDR3 DNA reads TGTGCCAGCAGCTTCATAGCGGGAGTGACCTACAATGAGCAGTTCTTC. Its protein product is CASSFIAGVTYNEQFF.

The table lists this clone with a few counts. V and J are TRBV7-2 and TRBJ1-1, with TRBD1 matching 7 bases. The V gene end was trimmed by 4 bases and the J gene end by 3 bases; junction bases not matched to a gene: 2. Germline lookup yields CDR1 SGHTA and CDR2 FQGNSA. This CDR3 is 13 amino acids long. The CDR3 loop is CASSSQGYTEAFF. CDR3 nucleotides: TGTGCCAGCAGCTCACAGGGGTACACTGAAGCTTTCTTT.

Concerning this clone: The sample holds other DNA sequences that translate to the same CDR3. The V call is TRBV14, the J call TRBJ2-7; possibly TRBD2 for D (5 bases). The CDR3 extends over 12 amino acids. Trimming pared 1 base from V and 4 bases from J, leaving 5 bases between. CDR1 is SGHDN and CDR2 is FVKESK in the germline V gene. DNA of the CDR3: TGTGCCAGCAGCCAAGCGGGATACGAGCAGTACTTC. Translating it yields CASSQAGYEQYF.